This T cell receptor (beta chain) originates from a study of blood T cell repertoires in COVID-19. The V gene's germline CDR1 is LGHNT and CDR2 FRNRAP. Termini included, the CDR3 measures 19 amino acids. Concerning this clone: The DNA is left out, because the CDR3 cannot be placed on it with certainty; the CDR3 is given as TCRdb lists it.

Profiled with immunoSEQ multiplex PCR; TCRdb holds only in-frame clones, not every one. The sample lists about 110,000 clones, approximately 80% seen once, with roughly 4% in the top ten. The sequencing sample was made of peripheral blood. The chain joins TRBV12-5 to TRBJ2-7; the table's D call TRBD1 went unverified against the DNA. The clonotype was recovered from an older man with acute or convalescent COVID-19. The CDR3 reads CASGLGMGQSRASSYEQYF.